This T cell receptor (beta chain) emerged from a study of beta chain features in type 1 diabetes. Points from the study as a whole: Patients with Type 1 diabetes showed moderately but significantly shorter TCRB CDR3s in all four CD4+ subsets.

CD4+ naive, central memory, regulatory and stem cell-like memory cells were sorted via CD45RO/CCR7/CD25/CD127/CD95/CD27. Note on this clone: The antigen is not known.

V lost 4 bases and J lost 9, with 23 bases in between. This CDR3 contains 16 residues. Germline V lookup: CDR1 SGDLS, CDR2 YYNGEE. Reverse transcribing all isolated RNA meant expressed TCRB transcripts were sequenced. Produced via immunoSEQ multiplex PCR; TCRdb's table is partial and in-frame only. The table lists 640,000 or so clones, about 14% of them singletons, with 0.035% to 0.045% in the top ten. J is TRBJ2-1 and V is TRBV9; D is perhaps TRBD1 or TRBD2 (7 bases each). What was sequenced was naive CD4+ T cells from blood. This receptor was taken from a man between 18 and 35 years old with type 1 diabetes. Here the CDR3 reads CASSPPGLTGEGEQFF. As DNA, the CDR3 is TGTGCCAGCAGCCCACCGGGGCTAACAGGGGAGGGTGAGCAGTTCTTC.